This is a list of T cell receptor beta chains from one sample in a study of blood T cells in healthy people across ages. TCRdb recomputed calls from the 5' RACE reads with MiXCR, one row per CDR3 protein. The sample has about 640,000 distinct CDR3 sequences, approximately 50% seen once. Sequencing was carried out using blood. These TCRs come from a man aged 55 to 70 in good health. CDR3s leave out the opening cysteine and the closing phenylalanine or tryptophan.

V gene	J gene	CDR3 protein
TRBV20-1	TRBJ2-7	SATRGRQSYEQY
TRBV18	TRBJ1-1	ASSREGVLGTEAF
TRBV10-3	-	AISEEVAGRETQY
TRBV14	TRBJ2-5	ASSQDPGQGTETQY
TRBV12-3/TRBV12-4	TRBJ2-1	ASSLAARVDEQF
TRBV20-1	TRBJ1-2	SASKDGTNYGYT
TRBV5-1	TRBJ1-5	ASSLLGGNQPQH
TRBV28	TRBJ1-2	ASSFQGAKWAYGYT
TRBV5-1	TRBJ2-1	ASSRAGVSYNEQF
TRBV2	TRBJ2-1	ARTGKDNEQF
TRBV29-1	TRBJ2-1	SANGWQGGWNEQF
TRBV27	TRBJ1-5	ASSLMGYQPQH
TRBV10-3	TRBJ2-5	AISESGRRGAYNEQY
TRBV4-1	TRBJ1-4	ASSQGTGRGNEKLF
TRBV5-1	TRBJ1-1	ASSSGRENTEAF
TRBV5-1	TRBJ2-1	ASSRGRAGGPEQF
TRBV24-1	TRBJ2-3	ATGLSDTQY
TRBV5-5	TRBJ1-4	ASSDSLEKLF
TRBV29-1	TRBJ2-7	SVEVNDYEQY
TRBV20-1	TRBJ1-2	SAVDRGPVGYT
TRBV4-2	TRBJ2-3	ASSQEPASASTDTQY
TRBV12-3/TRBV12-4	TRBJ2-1	ASSSPTLYNEQF
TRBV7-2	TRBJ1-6	ASSLDIRSSPLH
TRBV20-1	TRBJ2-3	SARVARSTDTQY
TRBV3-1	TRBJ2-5	ASSLGTGGLWETQY
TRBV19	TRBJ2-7	ASSIRRRGGINEQY
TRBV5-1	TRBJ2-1	ASRRASFLGEQF
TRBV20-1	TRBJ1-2	SARDWRDTPTNYGYT
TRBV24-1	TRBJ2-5	ATSEIQTGDQETQY
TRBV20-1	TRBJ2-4	SATGVGVAIQY
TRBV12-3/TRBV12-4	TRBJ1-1	ASSLRGQEAEAF
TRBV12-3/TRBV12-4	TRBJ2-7	ASRLGLAGVYEQY
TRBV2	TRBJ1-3	ASSSQSTGNTIY
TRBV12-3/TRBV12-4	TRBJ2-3	ASSFRRGGHPITDTQY
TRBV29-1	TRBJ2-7	SVEGSTYEQY
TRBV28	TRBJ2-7	ASSLPGDRSHEQY
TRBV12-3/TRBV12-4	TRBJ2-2	ASSGLAGFSGELF
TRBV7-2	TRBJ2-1	ASSPRGLAGATSSYNEQF
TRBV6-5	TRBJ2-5	ASSRQGWETQY
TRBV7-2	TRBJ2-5	ASSLYQETRY
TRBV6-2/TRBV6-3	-	ASMSLAGFFETQY
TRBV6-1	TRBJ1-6	ASRLELNSPLH
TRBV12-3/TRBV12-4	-	AGSLKETQY
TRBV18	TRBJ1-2	ASSPNEQGQGFGYT
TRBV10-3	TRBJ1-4	AISDSRGIGEKLF
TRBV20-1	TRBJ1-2	SATTPNYGYT
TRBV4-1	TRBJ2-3	ASSQDMAARHGRDTQY
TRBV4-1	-	ASSQELLAGDNEQY
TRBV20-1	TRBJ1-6	SAPQEGTSSYNSPLH
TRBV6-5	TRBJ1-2	ASSYPGGYT
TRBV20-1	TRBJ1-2	SAPDWLSPYGYT
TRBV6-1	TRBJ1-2	ASTGTGVNYGYT
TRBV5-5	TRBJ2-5	ASSLGNRGLQETQY
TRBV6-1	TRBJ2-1	ASSEFGGSYNEQF
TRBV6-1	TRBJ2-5	ASSDLAGRGKETQY
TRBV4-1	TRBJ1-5	ASSQNRQYSNQPQH
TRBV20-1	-	SALGLAGRFIQY
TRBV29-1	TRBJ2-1	SVAQQEYNEQF
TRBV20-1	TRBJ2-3	SARAQGSSTDTQY